The TCR beta chain described here comes from a study of blood T cell repertoires in COVID-19. Here immunoSEQ multiplex PCR was the method, and the copy in TCRdb shows in-frame clones only, minus some. The sample lists around 200,000 clones; more than 80% were seen once. The origin of this receptor is a human donor in a cohort sampled during active COVID-19. The specimen sequenced was peripheral blood.

The chain's CDR3 is CASSHYLTESYEQYF. Here the CDR3 DNA reads TGCGCCAGCAGCCACTATTTGACGGAGTCCTACGAGCAGTACTTC. The chain combines TRBV4-1 with TRBJ2-7; D unclear. The V and J ends lost 3 bases and 1 base respectively, with 13 bases between them. Germline CDR1 is MGHRA and CDR2 is YSYEKL. The CDR3 length is 15 residues.